These T cell receptor beta chains were read from a single sample in a study of T cells in Graves' hyperthyroidism and ophthalmopathy. One entry per CDR3 protein results from TCRdb running MiXCR on the multiplex PCR reads. There are 600,000 to 850,000 distinct CDR3 sequences in the sample; roughly a sixth occur only once, and approximately 15% lies in the top ten. The sequenced material came from blood. The receptors derive from a woman between 50 and 59 years old with Graves' hyperthyroidism that later progressed to Graves' ophthalmopathy. CDR3s leave out the opening cysteine and the closing phenylalanine or tryptophan.

j_gene	v_gene	CDR3aa
TRBJ1-4	TRBV20-1	SASMGSTSNEKLF
TRBJ2-3	TRBV6-2/TRBV6-3	ASSITSGGRSDTQY
TRBJ1-1	TRBV24-1	ATRQDRHTEAF
TRBJ1-5	TRBV19	ASSTPGQRRMGVDQPQH
TRBJ2-6	TRBV2	ASSERGLAGSGANVLT
TRBJ1-4	TRBV10-3	AISEGRGDNEKLF
TRBJ2-1	TRBV12-5	ASGLGAGPSNEQF
TRBJ1-1	TRBV29-1	SVEGDRGPEAF
TRBJ1-2	TRBV5-1	ASSDTGTGDYGYT
TRBJ2-3	TRBV29-1	SVGLQLDTQY